The T cell receptor (beta chain) under discussion was sequenced for a study of neurological immune-mediated disorders. TCRdb reprocessed the 5' RACE reads via MiXCR and lists one record per CDR3 protein. The sample has about 50,000 distinct CDR3 sequences; 3% to 3.5% are singletons. The germline V gene has CDR1 SGHTA and CDR2 FQGNSA. The length of the CDR3 is 13 residues. This clonotype was seen repeatedly, ten times or more. Relative to the germline gene, one junction end is altered; a read error may explain this. This clonotype was obtained from a man in his forties or fifties with multiple sclerosis. This chain connects TRBV7-2 to TRBJ1-5; D is uncertain. Specimen: PBMCs. CDR3 amino acids: CASSLNMMQPQNF. DNA of the CDR3: TGTGCCAGCAGCTTAAATATGATGCAGCCCCAGAATTTT.